The next 20 T cell receptor beta chains were all read from a single sample in a study of blood T cell repertoires in COVID-19. The method was immunoSEQ multiplex PCR; TCRdb's version includes in-frame clones alone and lacks a portion of them. Altogether roughly 30,000 clones are present, roughly 85% being singletons, with the ten largest covering about 14%. Material for sequencing was peripheral blood. These receptors were taken from a human donor with acute or convalescent COVID-19. The donor label of this sample is uncertain.

This sequence joins TRBV11-3 and TRBJ1-2, with 8 bases aligning to TRBD1. The CDR3 runs to 16 residues. With V trimmed by 5 bases and J by 5 bases, 13 bases remained unmatched. Germline V CDR1 and CDR2: SGHNT, YENEEA. The CDR3 DNA reads as TGTGCCAGCAGCCGCCCGGGGCAGGGGGCACCTTATGGCTACACCTTC. Amino acids: CASSRPGQGAPYGYTF.

The chain links TRBV7-3 to TRBJ2-5; the match to TRBD2 covers 8 bases. The germline V gene has CDR1 SGHTA and CDR2 FQGTGA. Germline trimming cut 5 bases from V and 5 bases from J; bases unmatched to any gene: 4. The CDR3 totals 13 residues. The CDR3 spells CASSPGGGETQYF. For the CDR3, the DNA is TGTGCCAGCAGCCCAGGCGGGGGGGAGACCCAGTACTTC.

The J gene is TRBJ1-5, the V gene TRBV5-1; the match to TRBD1 covers 8 bases. Germline V gives CDR1 SGHRS, CDR2 YFSETQ. The ends lost 3 bases at V and 6 bases at J; junction bases unmatched: 2. This CDR3 spans 13 amino acids. The CDR3 loop is CASSSGQGQPQHF. As DNA, the CDR3 is TGCGCCAGCAGCTCCGGACAGGGTCAGCCCCAGCATTTT.

The V gene is TRBV5-1, the J gene TRBJ2-6; the match to TRBD1 covers 9 bases. V shed 3 bases and J 0 bases; nucleotides not matched to a gene: 4. Germline CDR1 reads SGHRS; CDR2 reads YFSETQ. The CDR3 totals 17 residues. For the CDR3, the DNA is TGCGCCAGCAGCTCCGGGACAGGGAACTCTGGGGCCAACGTCCTGACTTTC. It translates to CASSSGTGNSGANVLTF.

The chain recombines TRBV24-1 with TRBJ1-4; tentative D call: TRBD1 (5 bases). Germline CDR1 reads KGHDR; CDR2 reads SFDVKD. The CDR3 has 13 amino acids. V shed 4 bases and J shed 6 bases, with 8 bases lying between them. In nucleotides, the CDR3 is TGTGCCACCAGTGAGCCGACAGATGAAAAACTGTTTTTT. The encoded protein is CATSEPTDEKLFF.

The rearrangement joins TRBV23-1 to TRBJ2-1, with 7 nucleotides matching TRBD1. TRBV23-1 is flagged as an ORF with uncertain function. Losses at the gene ends were 0 bases for V and 12 bases for J; bases not matched to a gene: 17. The CDR3 contains 17 residues. The CDR3 region has the DNA TGCGCCAGCAGTCAATCGGAGGCCGGGACAGCCTTGCGTCCGCAGTTCTTC. Protein: CASSQSEAGTALRPQFF.

This chain joins TRBV7-3 and TRBJ2-5; 7 nucleotides agree with TRBD1. Germline CDR1 and CDR2: SGHTA and FQGTGA. Trimming took 4 bases from V and 6 from J; bases not matched to a gene: 5. The CDR3 has 13 amino acids. The CDR3 DNA reads TGTGCCAGCAGCTCAGACAGGGAAAAGACCCAGTACTTC. Translated: CASSSDREKTQYF.

CDR3: CASSHDRVVDEQFF. The DNA for the CDR3 is TGCGCCAGCAGCCATGACAGGGTAGTCGATGAGCAGTTCTTC. The chain combines TRBV4-1 with TRBJ2-1; 7 bases fit TRBD1. J was trimmed by 8 bases and V by 3 bases; bases with no gene match: 7. The length of the CDR3 is 14 residues. From germline, CDR1 is MGHRA and CDR2 YSYEKL.

This chain connects TRBV7-8 to TRBJ2-5, with D hard to call. The CDR3 contains 14 residues. Per the germline V gene, CDR1 is SGHVS and CDR2 is FQNEAQ. The ends were cut back, 1 base at V and 2 bases at J, with 8 bases in the middle. The CDR3 nucleotides read TGTGCCAGCAGCTTAGTGGCTTCTCAAGAGACCCAGTACTTC. This translates into CASSLVASQETQYF.

J is TRBJ2-3 and V is TRBV6-2 or TRBV6-3; TRBD2 matches 9 bases. The CDR3 totals 17 residues. Looked up from germline, CDR1 is MNHEY and CDR2 is SVGEGT. V trimming: 2 bases; J trimming: 5 bases; junction bases outside the gene matches: 11. CDR3 sequence (DNA): TGTGCCAGCAGTTACCCAAGAAGCGGGGGGATGGGAGATACGCAGTATTTT. Translation: CASSYPRSGGMGDTQYF.

V usage is TRBV24-1 and J usage is TRBJ2-2; perhaps TRBD2 as D (6 bases). This CDR3 has 16 amino acids. Germline-derived CDR1 and CDR2 are KGHDR and SFDVKD. The V end lost 3 bases, the J end lost 3 bases, and 13 bases lay between the germline ends. CDR3 sequence (DNA): TGTGCCACCAGTGATCTGGCCGGGACTTACACCGGGGAGCTGTTTTTT. As protein: CATSDLAGTYTGELFF.

This chain connects TRBV15 to TRBJ2-7; TRBD1 matches 7 bases. The CDR3 has 14 residues. The trim removed 4 bases at V and 3 bases at J, leaving 6 bases unmatched. From germline, CDR1 is LNHNV and CDR2 YYDKDF (reference sequence). CDR3 loop: CATSTLRDSYEQYF. Here the CDR3 DNA reads TGTGCCACCAGCACGCTCCGGGACAGCTACGAGCAGTACTTC. Filled out from reference TRBV15 and TRBJ2-7, the complete variable domain reads DAMVIQNPRYQVTQFGKPVTLSCSQTLNHNVMYWYQQKSSQAPKLLFHYYDKDFNNEADTPDNFQSRRPNTSFCFLDIRSPGLGDTAMYLCATSTLRDSYEQYFGPGTRLTVT.

The chain recombines TRBV10-2 with TRBJ1-6, with D hard to call. Trimming took off 2 bases at V and 10 bases at J, with 12 bases between the two ends. The germline V gene has CDR1 WSHSY and CDR2 SAAADI. The CDR3 contains 14 residues. The CDR3 region is CASSEQAGSSPLHF. The DNA of the CDR3 is TGCGCCAGCAGTGAGCAGGCAGGAAGCTCACCCCTCCACTTT.

This sequence joins TRBV6-5 and TRBJ1-6; D possibly corresponds to TRBD1 (5 bases). V was shortened by 3 bases and J by 8 bases, with 14 bases between the two germline ends. CDR1 and CDR2 (germline): MNHEY, SVGAGI. This CDR3 is 15 amino acids long. The CDR3 DNA is TGTGCCAGCAGTTATTCCCAGAGGACATATTCACCCCTCCACTTT. Amino acids: CASSYSQRTYSPLHF.

V is TRBV6-5 and J is TRBJ2-3; D is possibly TRBD2 (6 bases). Trimming shortened V by 4 bases and J by 6 bases, and 17 bases separated the two germline ends. The CDR3 spans 15 residues. Looked up from germline, CDR1 is MNHEY and CDR2 is SVGAGI. In DNA, the CDR3 is TGTGCCAGCAGTTTTGGTAGGGAGGAATGGGATACGCAGTATTTT. It codes for CASSFGREEWDTQYF.

CDR3 sequence: CASSQATGGASYGYTF. The CDR3 DNA follows: TGCGCCAGCAGCCAAGCTACAGGGGGCGCCAGCTATGGCTACACCTTC. This chain uses TRBV4-3 with TRBJ1-2; 9 bases match TRBD1. Germline CDR1 and CDR2: LGHNA and YSLEER. The CDR3 has 16 residues. The junction had 7 bases not matched to a gene; V was cut back by 1 base and J by 4 bases.

The chain recombines TRBV7-3 with TRBJ1-1, with TRBD1 matching 9 bases. The CDR3 runs 13 residues. J gave up 8 bases and V 2 bases, and 3 bases lay outside the gene matches. Per germline, CDR1 SGHTA and CDR2 FQGTGA. Here the CDR3 DNA reads TGTGCCAGCAGCTTATGGGGACAGGGAGAAGCTTTCTTT. This translates into CASSLWGQGEAFF.

This rearrangement joins TRBV20-1 to TRBJ2-3, with 13 bases fitting TRBD2. CDR1 and CDR2 from the germline V gene are DFQATT and SNEGSKA (reference sequence). The V segment lost 3 bases and the J segment 5 bases; nucleotides outside the gene matches: 11. There are 17 residues in the CDR3. The CDR3 reads CSASPQLAGGPRDTQYF. As DNA, the CDR3 is TGCAGTGCTAGTCCTCAACTAGCGGGGGGGCCAAGAGATACGCAGTATTTT.

The chain employs TRBV5-5 and TRBJ1-1; weak D call: TRBD1 (5 bases). Germline values: CDR1 SGHKS, CDR2 YYEKEE (reference sequence). The ends were cut back, 4 bases at V and 2 bases at J, with 12 bases in the middle. The CDR3 length is 14 residues. CDR3 protein: CASSPTTANTEAFF. CDR3 in DNA: TGTGCCAGCAGCCCAACGACAGCTAACACTGAAGCTTTCTTT.

The J gene is TRBJ1-1, the V gene TRBV19; possibly TRBD1 for D (6 bases). From germline, CDR1 is LNHDA and CDR2 SQIVND (reference sequence). This CDR3 has 14 residues. Trimming pared 0 bases from V and 5 bases from J, leaving 10 bases between. CDR3 DNA sequence: TGTGCCAGTAGTATAGATTCAAGGGGGACTGAAGCTTTCTTT. Protein: CASSIDSRGTEAFF.